This TCR beta chain was sequenced during a study of response to subunit inactivated influenza vaccine. In TCRdb, the RT-PCR reads were re-called with MiXCR into one record per CDR3 protein. Of 150,000 to 200,000 distinct CDR3 sequences listed, 11% are singletons. This clonotype was observed at least ten times. The junction had 8 bases not matched to a gene; V was cut back by 3 bases and J by 1 base. Germline V gene data show CDR1 as SGHRS and CDR2 as YFSETQ. The CDR3 is 16 residues long. The gene calls are TRBV5-1 and TRBJ2-7, with 9 bases fitting TRBD1. The TCR originated in a man between 50 and 59 years old who received an inactivated influenza vaccine. The sequenced sample was non-naive T cells sorted from PBMCs, obtained more than 35 days after vaccination. The CDR3 DNA reads TGCGCCAGCAGCTCGGGACAGGGTTTTGTGTCCTACGAGCAGTACTTC. The encoded protein is CASSSGQGFVSYEQYF.